This is a list of T cell receptor beta chains from one sample in a study of CD8 T cells in ankylosing spondylitis. Each CDR3 protein is one row after TCRdb ran MiXCR on the 5' RACE reads. The sample consists of some 220,000 distinct CDR3 sequences, roughly 8% of them appearing once. The sequencing input was blood, either unsorted or a sorted T cell fraction (not recorded which). These receptors all come from a female donor with ankylosing spondylitis or in good health (not recorded which). Each CDR3 is given with its conserved first and last residue. Fields, in order: J gene, V gene, CDR3 protein.

J gene: TRBJ2-5
V gene: TRBV5-1
CDR3 protein: CASSNGAGVETQYF

J gene: TRBJ2-1
V gene: TRBV11-2
CDR3 protein: CASSLDRLGGDEQFF

J gene: TRBJ2-3
V gene: TRBV20-1
CDR3 protein: CSANPSGGSAGTDTQYF

J gene: TRBJ2-3
V gene: TRBV12-3/TRBV12-4
CDR3 protein: CASRPTGADTQYF

J gene: TRBJ2-1
V gene: TRBV24-1
CDR3 protein: CATGGAYNEQFF

J gene: TRBJ1-2
V gene: TRBV20-1
CDR3 protein: CSAYIGTGLDGYTF

J gene: TRBJ2-7
V gene: TRBV4-3
CDR3 protein: CASSQARTAANYEQYF

J gene: TRBJ2-1
V gene: TRBV29-1
CDR3 protein: CSATRGHEQFF

J gene: TRBJ1-5
V gene: TRBV9
CDR3 protein: CASSAGVGDQPQHF

J gene: TRBJ2-7
V gene: TRBV4-3
CDR3 protein: CASSQDLRQDWYEQYF

J gene: TRBJ1-1
V gene: TRBV20-1
CDR3 protein: CSPRTGDTEAFF

J gene: TRBJ2-7
V gene: TRBV29-1
CDR3 protein: CSVTAPGLAGVVQYF

J gene: TRBJ1-2
V gene: TRBV4-2
CDR3 protein: CASSLSGGSIQVGYTF

J gene: TRBJ1-1
V gene: TRBV12-3/TRBV12-4
CDR3 protein: CASSQDRNTEAFF

J gene: TRBJ1-5
V gene: TRBV20-1
CDR3 protein: CSARGGGHGNQPQHF

J gene: TRBJ2-2
V gene: TRBV4-3
CDR3 protein: CASSQNDGTSPPNTGELFF

J gene: TRBJ1-1
V gene: TRBV5-5
CDR3 protein: CASSQDDMNTEAFF

J gene: TRBJ1-2
V gene: TRBV25-1
CDR3 protein: CASSATGYGYTF

J gene: TRBJ2-1
V gene: TRBV7-9
CDR3 protein: CASSVTSGRYEQFF

J gene: TRBJ2-7
V gene: TRBV29-1
CDR3 protein: CSVEDLSYEQYF

J gene: TRBJ1-4
V gene: TRBV7-8
CDR3 protein: CASSLGGIGEKLFF

J gene: TRBJ2-4
V gene: TRBV12-5
CDR3 protein: CASGVTNIQYF

J gene: TRBJ2-7
V gene: TRBV3-1
CDR3 protein: CASSQGRAGLYEQYF

J gene: TRBJ2-3
V gene: TRBV10-1
CDR3 protein: CASSPGLASDTQYF

J gene: TRBJ2-5
V gene: TRBV24-1
CDR3 protein: CATSDSGTGEQEAQYF

J gene: TRBJ1-3
V gene: TRBV19
CDR3 protein: CASSSLGQGYSGNTIYF

J gene: TRBJ2-1
V gene: TRBV7-3
CDR3 protein: CASSLSRGLGNNEQFF

J gene: TRBJ2-7
V gene: TRBV25-1
CDR3 protein: CASSASMGGTEEQYF

J gene: TRBJ1-1
V gene: TRBV30
CDR3 protein: CAWTPDWNTEAFF

J gene: TRBJ2-7
V gene: TRBV6-1
CDR3 protein: CASSESGQAYEQYF

J gene: TRBJ1-1
V gene: TRBV7-9
CDR3 protein: CASSPDTLYTEAFF

J gene: TRBJ2-1
V gene: TRBV5-7
CDR3 protein: CASSPGLLHEQFF

J gene: TRBJ2-7
V gene: TRBV6-2/TRBV6-3
CDR3 protein: CASSYSRAGGGYEQYF

J gene: TRBJ2-5
V gene: TRBV7-2
CDR3 protein: CASSLAETRYF

J gene: TRBJ1-5
V gene: TRBV10-3
CDR3 protein: CAISATGGYGNQPQHF

J gene: TRBJ2-2
V gene: TRBV18
CDR3 protein: CASSPFGEGTGELFF

J gene: TRBJ2-1
V gene: TRBV11-3
CDR3 protein: CASSETHNEQFF

J gene: TRBJ2-1
V gene: TRBV20-1
CDR3 protein: CSAALAWQFF

J gene: TRBJ2-3
V gene: TRBV2
CDR3 protein: CASKLTASTSDTQYF

J gene: TRBJ2-7
V gene: TRBV4-3
CDR3 protein: CASSQGWRRPYEQYF

J gene: TRBJ2-3
V gene: TRBV5-1
CDR3 protein: CASSLEGRVGTQYF

J gene: TRBJ2-3
V gene: TRBV20-1
CDR3 protein: CSAVPPSGDGDTQYF

J gene: TRBJ2-5
V gene: TRBV5-1
CDR3 protein: CASSMGQGTMETQYF

J gene: TRBJ2-5
V gene: TRBV2
CDR3 protein: CASSGTVTAQYF